This record concerns one T cell receptor (beta chain) sequence. What it binds is unknown. These data originate in a study of vaccination and CD4 T cells after COVID-19. Whole-study context: Participants were given two doses of BNT162b2 or mRNA-1273 vaccine. Study-level findings and limits: Going from roughly 21 to 40, median SARS-CoV-2-reactive clonotypes did not rise significantly. Spike mono-reactivity applied to 304 of 307 vaccine-specific clones detected in convalescent patients.

Sequencing of the DNA from cultured CD4+ T cells was carried out with the Oncomine TCR Beta short-read assay. TCRdb ran MiXCR on the PCR reads and lists one entry per CDR3 protein. The sample consists of roughly 8,400 distinct CDR3 sequences, approximately 64% of them appearing once. The treatment: roughly 10-day PBMC culture with coronavirus spike peptide pools or control peptides (ViraFEST assay). Culture proceeded for roughly ten days, and CD4+ T cells were then isolated by negative selection. The CDR3 sequence is 13 residues long. With 1 base removed from V and 2 bases from J, the gap between germline ends came to 4 bases. Germline lookup yields CDR1 SEHNR and CDR2 FQNEAQ (reference sequence).

The sequences come from cultured CD4+ T cells from blood, collected after SARS-CoV-2 vaccination. This clonotype was sampled from a human donor with COVID-19. The chain links TRBV7-9 to TRBJ2-3; D remains ambiguous. CDR3 DNA sequence: TGTGCCAGCAGCTTAGATCCCACAGATACGCAGTATTTT. Its protein product is CASSLDPTDTQYF.